This T cell receptor beta chain was retrieved from a study of identical twins. This clonotype appeared a few times. In TCRdb, the 5' RACE reads were re-called with MiXCR into one record per CDR3 protein. This sample has roughly 690,000 distinct CDR3 sequences, with 21% found just once. The same specimen was also included in a second study, on T cells expressing NK-cell markers.

Sequencing was carried out using PBMCs. The sequence was obtained from a woman aged 18-29 years in good health.

The CDR3 loop reads CASSRQGNEQYF. The CDR3 DNA is TGTGCCAGCTCACGTCAGGGGAACGAGCAGTACTTC. This rearrangement joins TRBV18 to TRBJ2-7; TRBD1 is a possible D gene (6 bases). V lost 4 bases and J 5 bases, leaving 9 bases between the germline ends. Germline assignment: CDR1 KGHSH and CDR2 LQKENI. The CDR3 has 12 amino acids. Complete variable domain (other parts from reference TRBV18 and TRBJ2-7): NAGVMQNPRHLVRRRGQEARLRCSPMKGHSHVYWYRQLPEEGLKFMVYLQKENIIDESGMPKERFSAEFPKEGPSILRIQQVVRGDSAAYFCASSRQGNEQYFGPGTRLTVT.